This section outlines one T cell receptor (beta chain) sequence together with its context. Its matching antigen is unknown. Germline assignment: CDR1 SGHRS and CDR2 YFSETQ. The CDR3 runs 16 residues. After removal of 3 bases from V and 0 bases from J, the junction contained 5 bases not matched to a gene. Unique molecular identifiers were added to individual cDNA molecules. TCRdb reanalysed the 5' RACE reads using MiXCR and keeps one entry per CDR3 protein. Found here are about 42,000 distinct CDR3 sequences, approximately 7.1% of them singletons; the top ten hold roughly 4.5%. The sample is drawn from a study of early T cells in non-severe SARS-CoV-2 infection. Whole-study context: Chains from this unsorted whole-blood bulk RNA could not be paired. Study-wide points: VDJdb matching favored anti-spike CD8 responses, missing private and CD4 specificities.

The sequence came from an adult who was a healthcare worker with PCR-confirmed SARS-CoV-2 infection or an uninfected control (not recorded which). The sequenced sample consisted of whole blood. The V gene is TRBV5-1, the J gene TRBJ2-2, with 7 positions matching TRBD1. CDR3 region: CASSSRQGPNTGELFF. CDR3 sequence (DNA): TGCGCCAGCAGCTCGCGACAGGGTCCGAACACCGGGGAGCTGTTTTTT.